What follows describes a single T cell receptor (beta chain). The sample belongs to a study of PD-L1 blockade in urothelial cancer. On the study more broadly: Males with bladder-origin urothelial cancer constituted about 85% of the roughly 29 patients.

Germline lookup yields CDR1 SEHNR and CDR2 FQNEAQ (reference sequence). This CDR3 contains 16 residues. V was clipped by 2 bases and J by 6 bases, with 16 bases between them. Here immunoSEQ multiplex PCR was the method, and the copy in TCRdb shows in-frame clones only, minus some. In the table there are around 26,000 clones, about 88% of which are singletons. This sequence originates from a man in his 60s with urothelial cancer. The chain joins TRBV7-9 to TRBJ1-4; the D is unclear. Sample: PBMCs, taken around atezolizumab (anti-PD-L1) treatment. The CDR3 loop reads CASSLRPTHGDEKLFF. DNA of the CDR3: TGTGCCAGCAGCTTAAGGCCGACTCACGGGGATGAAAAACTGTTTTTT.